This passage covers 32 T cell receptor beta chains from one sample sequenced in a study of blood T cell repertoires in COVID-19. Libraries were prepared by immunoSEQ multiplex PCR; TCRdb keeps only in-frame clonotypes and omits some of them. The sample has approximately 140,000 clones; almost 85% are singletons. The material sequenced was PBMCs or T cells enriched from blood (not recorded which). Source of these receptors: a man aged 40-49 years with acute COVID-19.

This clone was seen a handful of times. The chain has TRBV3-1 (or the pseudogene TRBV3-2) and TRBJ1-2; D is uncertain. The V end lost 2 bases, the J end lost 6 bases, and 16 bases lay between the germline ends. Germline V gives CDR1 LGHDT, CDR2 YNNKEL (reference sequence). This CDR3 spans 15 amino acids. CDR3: CASSQRLTPADGYTF. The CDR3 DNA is TGTGCCAGCAGCCAAAGATTAACCCCGGCGGATGGCTACACCTTC.

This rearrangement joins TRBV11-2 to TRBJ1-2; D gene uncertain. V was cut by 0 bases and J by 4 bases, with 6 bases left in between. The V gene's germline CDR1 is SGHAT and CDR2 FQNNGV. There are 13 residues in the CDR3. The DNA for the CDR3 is TGTGCCAGCAGCTTAGATGCAGGCTATGGCTACACCTTC. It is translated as CASSLDAGYGYTF.

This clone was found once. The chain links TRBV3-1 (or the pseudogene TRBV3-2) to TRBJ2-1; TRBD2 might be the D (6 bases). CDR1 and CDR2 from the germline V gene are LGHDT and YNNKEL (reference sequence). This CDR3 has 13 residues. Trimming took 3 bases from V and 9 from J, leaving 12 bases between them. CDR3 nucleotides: TGTGCCAGCAGCCAGGCGGGGCTCGGTGAGCAGTTCTTC. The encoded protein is CASSQAGLGEQFF.

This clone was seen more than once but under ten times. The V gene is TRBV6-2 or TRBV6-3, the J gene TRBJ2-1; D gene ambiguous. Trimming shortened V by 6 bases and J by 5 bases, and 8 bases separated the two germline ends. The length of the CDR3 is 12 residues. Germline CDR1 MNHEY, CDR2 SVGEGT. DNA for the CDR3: TGTGCCAGCAGCGCGCCTAACAATGAGCAGTTCTTC. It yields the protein CASSAPNNEQFF.

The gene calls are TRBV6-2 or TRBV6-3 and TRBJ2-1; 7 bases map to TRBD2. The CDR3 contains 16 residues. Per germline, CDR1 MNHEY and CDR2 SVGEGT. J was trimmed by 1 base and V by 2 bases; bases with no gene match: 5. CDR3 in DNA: TGTGCCAGCAGTTACCCGCCGGGGGGTTCCTACAATGAGCAGTTCTTC. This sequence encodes CASSYPPGGSYNEQFF.

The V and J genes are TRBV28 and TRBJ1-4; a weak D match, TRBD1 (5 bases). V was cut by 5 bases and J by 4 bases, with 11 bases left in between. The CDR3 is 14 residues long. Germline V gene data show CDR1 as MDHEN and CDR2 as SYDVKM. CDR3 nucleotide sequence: TGTGCCAGCAGTAAAAGGGGTCGTAATGAAAAACTGTTTTTT. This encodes CASSKRGRNEKLFF.

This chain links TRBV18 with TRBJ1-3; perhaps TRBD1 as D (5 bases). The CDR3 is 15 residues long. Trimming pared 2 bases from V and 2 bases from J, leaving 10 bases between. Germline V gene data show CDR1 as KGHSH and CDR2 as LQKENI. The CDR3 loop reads CASSPVQGPGNTIYF. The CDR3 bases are TGTGCCAGCTCACCAGTCCAGGGCCCTGGAAACACCATATATTTT.

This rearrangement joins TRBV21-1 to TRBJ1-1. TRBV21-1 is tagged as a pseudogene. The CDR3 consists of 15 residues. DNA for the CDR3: TGTGCCAGCAGCAAAGGTAACCACGGGGACACTGAAGCTTTCTTT. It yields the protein CASSKGNHGDTEAFF.

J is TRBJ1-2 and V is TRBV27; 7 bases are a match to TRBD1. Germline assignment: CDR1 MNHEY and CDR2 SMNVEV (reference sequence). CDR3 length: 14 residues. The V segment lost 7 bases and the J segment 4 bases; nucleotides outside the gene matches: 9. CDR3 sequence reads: CASKMRGLGYGYTF. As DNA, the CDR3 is TGTGCCAGCAAGATGAGGGGGCTGGGCTATGGCTACACCTTC.

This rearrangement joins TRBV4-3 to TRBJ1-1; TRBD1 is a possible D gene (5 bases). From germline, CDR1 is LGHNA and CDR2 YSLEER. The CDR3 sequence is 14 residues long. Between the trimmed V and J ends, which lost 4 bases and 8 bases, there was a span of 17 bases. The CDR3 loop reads CASSPNSDRDEAFF. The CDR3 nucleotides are TGCGCCAGCAGCCCCAACAGCGACAGAGACGAAGCTTTCTTT.

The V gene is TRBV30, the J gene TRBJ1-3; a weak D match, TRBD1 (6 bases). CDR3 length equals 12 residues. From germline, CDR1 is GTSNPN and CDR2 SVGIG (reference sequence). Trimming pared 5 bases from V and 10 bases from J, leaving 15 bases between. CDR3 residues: CAWGFLGATIYF. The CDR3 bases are TGTGCCTGGGGGTTCTTGGGGGCTACCATATATTTT.

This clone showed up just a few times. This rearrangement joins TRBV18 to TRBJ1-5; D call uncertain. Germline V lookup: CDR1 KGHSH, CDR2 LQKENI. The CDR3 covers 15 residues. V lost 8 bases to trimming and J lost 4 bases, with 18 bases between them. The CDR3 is CASTNRDVGNQPQHF. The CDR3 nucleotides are TGTGCCAGCACTAACCGGGATGTTGGGAATCAGCCCCAGCATTTT.

The CDR3 spells CASRARSGTLETQYF. The DNA for the CDR3 is TGTGCCAGCAGGGCACGTAGCGGGACCCTTGAGACCCAGTACTTC. The chain carries TRBV6-5 and TRBJ2-5, with TRBD2 identical over 8 bases. After removal of 6 bases from V and 5 bases from J, the junction contained 11 bases not matched to a gene. The CDR3 sequence is 15 residues long. Germline lookup yields CDR1 MNHEY and CDR2 SVGAGI.

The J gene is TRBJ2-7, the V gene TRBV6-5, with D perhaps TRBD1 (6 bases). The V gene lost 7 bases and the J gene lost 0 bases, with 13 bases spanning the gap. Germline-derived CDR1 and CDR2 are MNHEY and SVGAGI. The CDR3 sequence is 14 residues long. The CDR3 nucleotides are TGTGCCAGCACCTGGACAGAAAGCTCCTACGAGCAGTACTTC. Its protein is CASTWTESSYEQYF.

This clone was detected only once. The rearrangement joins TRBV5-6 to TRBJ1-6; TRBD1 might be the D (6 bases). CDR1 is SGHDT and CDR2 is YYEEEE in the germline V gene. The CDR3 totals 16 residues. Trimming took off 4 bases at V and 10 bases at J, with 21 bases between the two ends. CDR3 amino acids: CASSPTGSPGLSPLHF. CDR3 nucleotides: TGTGCCAGCAGCCCTACAGGGTCTCCGGGTTTATCACCCCTCCACTTT.

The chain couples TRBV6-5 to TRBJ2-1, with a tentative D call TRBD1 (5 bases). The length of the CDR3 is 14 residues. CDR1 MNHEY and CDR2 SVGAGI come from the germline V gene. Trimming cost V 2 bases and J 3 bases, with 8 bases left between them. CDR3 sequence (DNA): TGTGCCAGCAGTTACAGTCAGGGCTACAATGAGCAGTTCTTC. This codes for CASSYSQGYNEQFF.

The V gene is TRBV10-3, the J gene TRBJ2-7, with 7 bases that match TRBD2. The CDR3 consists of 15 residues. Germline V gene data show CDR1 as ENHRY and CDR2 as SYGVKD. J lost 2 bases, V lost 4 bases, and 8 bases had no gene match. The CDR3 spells CAISGGGRGTYEQYF. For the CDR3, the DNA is TGTGCCATCAGTGGGGGCGGGAGAGGAACCTACGAGCAGTACTTC.

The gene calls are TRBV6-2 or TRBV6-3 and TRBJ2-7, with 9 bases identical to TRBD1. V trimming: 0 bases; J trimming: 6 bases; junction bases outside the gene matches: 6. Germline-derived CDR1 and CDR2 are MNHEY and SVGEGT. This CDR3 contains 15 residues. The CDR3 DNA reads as TGTGCCAGCAGTTACTCGAGGACAGGGGTGGGCGAGCAGTACTTC. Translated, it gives CASSYSRTGVGEQYF.

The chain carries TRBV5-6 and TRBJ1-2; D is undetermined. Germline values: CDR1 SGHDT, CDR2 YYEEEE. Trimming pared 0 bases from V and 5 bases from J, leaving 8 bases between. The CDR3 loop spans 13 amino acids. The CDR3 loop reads CASSLVADYGYTF. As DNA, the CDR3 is TGTGCCAGCAGCTTGGTAGCGGATTATGGCTACACCTTC.

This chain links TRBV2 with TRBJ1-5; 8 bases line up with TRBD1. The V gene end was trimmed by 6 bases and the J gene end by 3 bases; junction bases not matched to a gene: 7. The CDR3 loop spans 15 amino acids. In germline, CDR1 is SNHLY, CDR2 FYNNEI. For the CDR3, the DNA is TGTGCCAGCAGGGGGACAGGCGAAACCAATCAGCCCCAGCATTTT. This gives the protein CASRGTGETNQPQHF.

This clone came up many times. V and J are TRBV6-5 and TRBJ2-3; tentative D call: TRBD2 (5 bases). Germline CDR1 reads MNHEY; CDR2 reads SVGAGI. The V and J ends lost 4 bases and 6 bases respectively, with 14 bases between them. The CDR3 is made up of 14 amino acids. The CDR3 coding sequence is TGTGCCAGCAGTTTGGGGATCTCGGGGGATACGCAGTATTTT. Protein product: CASSLGISGDTQYF.

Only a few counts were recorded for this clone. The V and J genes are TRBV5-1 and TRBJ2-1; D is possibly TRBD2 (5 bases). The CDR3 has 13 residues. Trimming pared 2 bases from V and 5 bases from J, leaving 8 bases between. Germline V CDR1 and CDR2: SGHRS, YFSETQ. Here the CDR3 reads CASSFWTDNEQFF. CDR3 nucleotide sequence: TGCGCCAGCAGCTTCTGGACTGACAATGAGCAGTTCTTC.

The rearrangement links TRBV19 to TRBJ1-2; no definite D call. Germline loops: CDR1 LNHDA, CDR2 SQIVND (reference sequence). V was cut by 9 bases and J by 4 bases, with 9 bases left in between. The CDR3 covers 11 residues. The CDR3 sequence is CASREGYGYTF. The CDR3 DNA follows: TGTGCCAGCCGGGAGGGCTATGGCTACACCTTC.

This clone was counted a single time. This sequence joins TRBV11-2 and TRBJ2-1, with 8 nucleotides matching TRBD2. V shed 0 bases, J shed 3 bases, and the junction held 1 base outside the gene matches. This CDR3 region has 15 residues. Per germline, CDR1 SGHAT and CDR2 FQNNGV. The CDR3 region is CASSLEGTSYNEQFF. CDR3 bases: TGTGCCAGCAGCTTAGAGGGGACTAGCTACAATGAGCAGTTCTTC.

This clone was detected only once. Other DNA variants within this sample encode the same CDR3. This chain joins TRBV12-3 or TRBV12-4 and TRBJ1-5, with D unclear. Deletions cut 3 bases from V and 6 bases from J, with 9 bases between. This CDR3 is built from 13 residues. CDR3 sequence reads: CASSLDRVQPQHF. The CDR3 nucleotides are TGTGCCAGCAGTTTGGATCGGGTTCAGCCCCAGCATTTT.

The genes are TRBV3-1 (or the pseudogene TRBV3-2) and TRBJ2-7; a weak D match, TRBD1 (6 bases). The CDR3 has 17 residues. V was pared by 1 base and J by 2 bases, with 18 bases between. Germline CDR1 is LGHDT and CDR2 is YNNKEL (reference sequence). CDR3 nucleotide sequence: TGTGCCAGCAGCCAAGGGCTCTTACAGGGAACCCCCTACGAGCAGTACTTC. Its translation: CASSQGLLQGTPYEQYF.

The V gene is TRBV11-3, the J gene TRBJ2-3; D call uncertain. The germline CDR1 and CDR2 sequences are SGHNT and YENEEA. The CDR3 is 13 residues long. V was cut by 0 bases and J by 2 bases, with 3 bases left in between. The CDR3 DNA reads TGTGCCAGCAGCTTAGATAACACAGATACGCAGTATTTT. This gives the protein CASSLDNTDTQYF.

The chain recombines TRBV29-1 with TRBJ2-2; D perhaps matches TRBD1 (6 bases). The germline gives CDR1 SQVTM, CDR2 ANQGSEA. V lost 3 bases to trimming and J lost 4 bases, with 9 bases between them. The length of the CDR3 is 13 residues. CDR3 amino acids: CSVDRGGTGELFF. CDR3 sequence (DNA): TGCAGCGTTGACAGAGGGGGCACCGGGGAGCTGTTTTTT.

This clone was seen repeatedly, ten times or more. The CDR3 nucleotides are TGTGCCTGGAGTGTTGGGGCTCGCACTGAAGCTTTCTTT. Translating it yields CAWSVGARTEAFF. This rearrangement joins TRBV30 to TRBJ1-1; the D gene is possibly TRBD1 (5 bases). Trimming shortened V by 0 bases and J by 4 bases, and 9 bases separated the two germline ends. Germline V gives CDR1 GTSNPN, CDR2 SVGIG (reference sequence). The CDR3 loop spans 13 amino acids.

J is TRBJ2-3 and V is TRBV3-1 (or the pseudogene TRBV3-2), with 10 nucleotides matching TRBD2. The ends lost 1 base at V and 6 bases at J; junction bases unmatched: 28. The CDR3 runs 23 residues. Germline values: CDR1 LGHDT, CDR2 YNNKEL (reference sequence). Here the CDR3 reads CASSQVAPGGLAGAERCKDTQYF. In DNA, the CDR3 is TGTGCCAGCAGCCAAGTCGCCCCGGGGGGTCTAGCGGGAGCCGAGCGTTGTAAGGATACGCAGTATTTT.

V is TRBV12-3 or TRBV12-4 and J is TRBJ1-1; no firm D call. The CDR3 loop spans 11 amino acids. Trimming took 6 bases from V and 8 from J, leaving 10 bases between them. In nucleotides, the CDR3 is TGTGCCAGCAGCATGAGAGGAGAAGCTTTCTTT. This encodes CASSMRGEAFF.

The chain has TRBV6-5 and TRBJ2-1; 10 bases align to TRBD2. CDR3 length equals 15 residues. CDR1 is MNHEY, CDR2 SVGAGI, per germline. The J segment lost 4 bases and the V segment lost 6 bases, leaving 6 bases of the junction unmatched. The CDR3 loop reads CASSSLAGAYNEQFF. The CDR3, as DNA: TGTGCCAGCAGCAGCCTAGCGGGGGCTTACAATGAGCAGTTCTTC.